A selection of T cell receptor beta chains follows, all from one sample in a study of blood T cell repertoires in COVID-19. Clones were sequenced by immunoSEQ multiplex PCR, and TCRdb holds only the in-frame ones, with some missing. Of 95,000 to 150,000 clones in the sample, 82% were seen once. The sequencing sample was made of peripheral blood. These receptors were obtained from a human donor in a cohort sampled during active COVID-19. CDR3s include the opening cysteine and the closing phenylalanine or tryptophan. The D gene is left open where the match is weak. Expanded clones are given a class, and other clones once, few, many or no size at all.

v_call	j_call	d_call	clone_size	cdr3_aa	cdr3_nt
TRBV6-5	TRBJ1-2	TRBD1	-	CASSPDRAYGYTF	TGTGCCAGCAGTCCCGACAGGGCCTATGGCTACACCTTC
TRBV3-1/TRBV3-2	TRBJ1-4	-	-	CASSQIRSKLFF	TGTGCCAGCAGCCAAATTAGAAGTAAACTGTTTTTT
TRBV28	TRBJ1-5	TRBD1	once	CASSLEGTDGQPQHF	TGTGCCAGCAGTTTAGAGGGGACAGATGGACAGCCCCAGCATTTT
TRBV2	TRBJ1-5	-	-	CASSEAQRGRQPQHF	TGTGCCAGCAGTGAGGCTCAGAGAGGGCGTCAGCCCCAGCATTTT
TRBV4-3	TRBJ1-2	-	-	CASSQEVGPRNYGYTF	TGCGCCAGCAGCCAAGAGGTGGGGCCGCGTAACTATGGCTACACCTTC
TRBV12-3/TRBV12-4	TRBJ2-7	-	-	CASSLELGYEQYF	TGTGCCAGCAGTTTGGAGCTTGGCTACGAGCAGTACTTC
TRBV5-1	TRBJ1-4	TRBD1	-	CASSPTGGTGSEEKLFF	TGCGCCAGCAGCCCAACTGGAGGGACAGGGTCAGAGGAAAAACTGTTTTTT
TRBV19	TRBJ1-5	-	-	CASSEQGFQPQHF	TGTGCCAGTAGTGAGCAGGGCTTTCAGCCCCAGCATTTT
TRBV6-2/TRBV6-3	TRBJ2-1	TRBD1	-	CASSSPSSTGGRGIKQFF	TGTGCCAGCAGTTCCCCAAGTTCGACAGGGGGCCGGGGTATTAAGCAGTTCTTC
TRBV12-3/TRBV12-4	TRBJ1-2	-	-	CASDLAAGYGYTF	TGTGCCAGCGATCTGGCAGCAGGGTATGGCTACACCTTC
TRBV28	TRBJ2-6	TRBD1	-	CASSSGDRARANVLTF	TGTGCCAGCAGTTCGGGGGACAGGGCTAGGGCCAACGTCCTGACTTTC
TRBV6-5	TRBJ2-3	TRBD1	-	CASDKGQSTDTQYF	TGTGCCAGCGATAAGGGACAGTCCACAGATACGCAGTATTTT
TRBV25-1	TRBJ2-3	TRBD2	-	CASSASGGASTDTQYF	TGTGCCAGCAGTGCTAGCGGGGGGGCTAGCACAGATACGCAGTATTTT
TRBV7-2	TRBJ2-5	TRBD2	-	CASSPGTSGVQETQYF	TGTGCCAGCAGCCCGGGGACTAGCGGGGTCCAAGAGACCCAGTACTTC
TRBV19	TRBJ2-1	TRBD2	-	CASSMGLAGGREQFF	TGTGCCAGTAGTATGGGTCTAGCGGGGGGGAGGGAGCAGTTCTTC
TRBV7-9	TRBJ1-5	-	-	CASSPQGSDQPQHF	TGTGCCAGCAGCCCACAGGGTAGCGATCAGCCCCAGCATTTT
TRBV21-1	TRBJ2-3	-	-	CASSKDLGGQGTTDTQYF	TGTGCCAGCAGCAAAGACCTCGGGGGACAGGGGACCACAGATACGCAGTATTTT
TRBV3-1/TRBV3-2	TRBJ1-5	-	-	CASSQGQEYQPQHF	TGTGCCAGCAGCCAAGGGCAGGAATATCAGCCCCAGCATTTT
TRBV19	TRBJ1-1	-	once	CASNGQGWTEAFF	TGTGCCAGTAACGGGCAGGGGTGGACTGAAGCTTTCTTT
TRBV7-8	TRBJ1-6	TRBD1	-	CASSPTGDNSPLHF	TGTGCCAGCAGCCCGACAGGGGATAATTCACCCCTCCACTTT
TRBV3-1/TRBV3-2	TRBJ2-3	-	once	CASSRQSSSSADTQYF	TGTGCCAGCAGTCGGCAATCCTCAAGTAGCGCAGATACGCAGTATTTT
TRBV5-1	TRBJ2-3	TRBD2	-	CASSLSPFRGGTDTQYF	TGCGCCAGCAGCTTGAGCCCCTTCCGGGGGGGCACAGATACGCAGTATTTT
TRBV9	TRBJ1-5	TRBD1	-	CASSAQGASNQPQHF	TGTGCCAGCAGCGCACAGGGGGCAAGCAATCAGCCCCAGCATTTT
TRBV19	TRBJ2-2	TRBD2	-	CASSLPAGGGTGELFF	TGTGCCAGTAGTCTCCCAGCAGGCGGGGGGACCGGGGAGCTGTTTTTT
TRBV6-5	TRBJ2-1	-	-	CASSYQGGAYNEQFF	TGTGCCAGCAGTTACCAAGGCGGCGCCTACAATGAGCAGTTCTTC
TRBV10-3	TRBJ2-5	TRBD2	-	CAIRNERGLDQETQYF	TGTGCCATCAGAAATGAGCGGGGGTTAGATCAAGAGACCCAGTACTTC
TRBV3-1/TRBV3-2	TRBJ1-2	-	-	CASIESTVRGHGYTF	TGTGCCAGCATTGAATCGACGGTCAGGGGACATGGCTACACCTTC
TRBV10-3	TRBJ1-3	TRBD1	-	CAIWDSRSNTIYF	TGTGCCATCTGGGACAGCCGGAGTAACACCATATATTTT
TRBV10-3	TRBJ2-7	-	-	CAISSPSGRDYEQYF	TGTGCCATCAGTTCTCCTAGTGGCAGGGACTACGAGCAGTACTTC
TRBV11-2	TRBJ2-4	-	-	CASSSRQLLAKNIQYF	TGTGCCAGCAGCTCCCGACAGTTACTAGCCAAAAACATTCAGTACTTC
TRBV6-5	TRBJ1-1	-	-	CASSYSLGANTEAFF	TGTGCCAGCAGTTACTCGCTGGGGGCGAACACTGAAGCTTTCTTT
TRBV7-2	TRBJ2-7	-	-	CASSFLSSGTSPYEQYF	TGTGCCAGCAGCTTCCTCTCATCGGGGACAAGCCCCTACGAGCAGTACTTC
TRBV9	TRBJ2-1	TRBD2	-	CASSTLSGGALIEQFF	TGTGCCAGCAGCACCCTTAGCGGGGGGGCATTAATCGAGCAGTTCTTC
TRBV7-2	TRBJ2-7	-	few	CASSLSPGGYGTYEQYF	TGTGCCAGCAGCTTATCGCCTGGGGGCTATGGGACCTACGAGCAGTACTTC
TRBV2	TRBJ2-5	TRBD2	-	CASSPIGSGETQYF	TGTGCCAGCAGCCCTATTGGTAGCGGGGAGACCCAGTACTTC
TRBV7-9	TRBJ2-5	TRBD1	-	CASSGQGPQETQYF	TGTGCCAGCAGCGGACAGGGGCCCCAAGAGACCCAGTACTTC
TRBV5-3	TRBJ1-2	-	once	CARSLAEVRGRHGYTF	TGTGCCAGAAGCTTGGCGGAGGTCAGGGGTAGGCATGGCTACACCTTC